Below, 32 T cell receptor beta chains from the same sample are listed, as sequenced in a study of response to subunit inactivated influenza vaccine (dated by TCRdb to 2016 to 2019). Libraries came from RT-PCR. TCRdb names Illumina HiSeq 2500 as the instrument used. TCRdb reworked the public reads: Q25 trimming with fastp, MiXCR clone assembly, productive beta chains retained. All rows with the same CDR3 protein become a single entry with the most common DNA and genes. This sample holds around 710,000 distinct CDR3 sequences; about 14% were observed only once. Around 6.5% of the sample is held by the ten biggest clonotypes. The sequencing here drew on PBMCs from blood, taken around 14 days before vaccination. The receptors come from a man over 45 who received an inactivated influenza vaccine. Donor details come from another sample of the same person, matched by shared clones.

This clonotype was found a few times. The V gene is TRBV2, the J gene TRBJ2-2; D is perhaps TRBD1 or TRBD2 (5 bases each). The germline V and J ends were trimmed by 7 bases and 3 bases, with 9 bases remaining between them. The germline gives CDR1 SNHLY, CDR2 FYNNEI. This CDR3 is 13 amino acids long. The CDR3 DNA reads TGTGCCAGCAAGCTGGGGGACACCGGGGAGCTGTTTTTT. Its protein product is CASKLGDTGELFF.

This clonotype showed up just a few times. V and J are TRBV28 and TRBJ2-3; possible D gene TRBD2, 5 bases. Germline lookup yields CDR1 MDHEN and CDR2 SYDVKM. With 2 bases removed from V and 5 bases from J, the gap between germline ends came to 14 bases. The CDR3 has 15 amino acids. The CDR3 nucleotides read TGTGCCAGCAGTTTAAGGTCTAGCTCCAGAGATACGCAGTATTTT. Its protein is CASSLRSSSRDTQYF.

The chain carries TRBV4-1 and TRBJ2-1; no clear D. The CDR3 sequence is 16 residues long. Trimming took off 0 bases at V and 8 bases at J, with 17 bases between the two ends. CDR1 and CDR2 (germline): MGHRA, YSYEKL. Written as DNA, the CDR3 is TGCGCCAGCAGCCAAGATCGGGCAGGTGTCGGAGATGAGCAGTTCTTC. It specifies CASSQDRAGVGDEQFF.

In its sample, this clonotype was seen a few times. The V call is TRBV7-9, the J call TRBJ2-7; D remains unclear. The ends were cut back, 4 bases at V and 4 bases at J, with 11 bases in the middle. Germline assignment: CDR1 SEHNR and CDR2 FQNEAQ (reference sequence). The CDR3 runs to 13 residues. The CDR3 nucleotides are TGTGCCAGCAGCTCCGACACCAGATACGAGCAGTACTTC. Translating it yields CASSSDTRYEQYF.

CDR3 amino acids: CSVSVWGTDTQYF. The CDR3 region has the DNA TGCAGTGTATCAGTCTGGGGCACAGATACGCAGTATTTT. The chain is built from TRBV20-1 and TRBJ2-3; D remains unclear. Germline CDR1 reads DFQATT; CDR2 reads SNEGSKA (reference sequence). Trimming shortened V by 7 bases and J by 1 base, and 12 bases separated the two germline ends. The CDR3 spans 13 residues.

The chain combines TRBV20-1 with TRBJ2-7, with D unclear. The ends were cut back, 0 bases at V and 4 bases at J, with 7 bases in the middle. Germline CDR1 reads DFQATT; CDR2 reads SNEGSKA (reference sequence). CDR3 length: 12 residues. The CDR3 reads CSARDGRYEQYF. The CDR3, as DNA: TGCAGTGCTAGAGATGGCAGATACGAGCAGTACTTC.

This rearrangement joins TRBV20-1 to TRBJ2-4; D gene ambiguous. The germline V gene encodes CDR1 DFQATT and CDR2 SNEGSKA (reference sequence). The CDR3 is 13 amino acids. Trimming removed 0 bases from V and 13 bases from J, with 16 bases in between. The CDR3 nucleotides are TGCAGTGCTAGAGATGTCGGCACATCCCCACAGTACTTC. It translates to CSARDVGTSPQYF.

This clonotype has a handful of counts. The V and J genes are TRBV6-1 and TRBJ2-5; D might be TRBD1 (5 bases). V shed 2 bases and J shed 5 bases, with 18 bases lying between them. The germline V gene encodes CDR1 MNHNS and CDR2 SASEGT. This CDR3 contains 16 residues. In DNA, the CDR3 is TGTGCCAGCAGTGAACCCGGCGGCAGGGATATGGAGACCCAGTACTTC. Translation: CASSEPGGRDMETQYF.

This clonotype occurred a few times. The chain recombines TRBV5-1 with TRBJ2-1; TRBD2 agrees at 13 bases. V was clipped by 2 bases and J by 5 bases; unmatched bases: 10. Germline CDR1 and CDR2: SGHRS and YFSETQ. The CDR3 sequence is 18 residues long. CDR3 DNA sequence: TGCGCCAGCAGCTTTCCCGGCGGCGGGACTAGCGGGAACAATGAGCAGTTCTTC. Translating gives CASSFPGGGTSGNNEQFF. The whole variable domain, filled in from reference TRBV5-1 and TRBJ2-1, reads KAGVTQTPRYLIKTRGQQVTLSCSPISGHRSVSWYQQTPGQGLQFLFEYFSETQRNKGNFPGRFSGRQFSNSRSEMNVSTLELGDSALYLCASSFPGGGTSGNNEQFFGPGTRLTVL.

This clonotype showed up just a few times. This CDR3 reads CASSPMYQPQHF. In nucleotides, the CDR3 is TGTGCCAGCAGTCCGATGTATCAGCCCCAGCATTTT. The genes are TRBV6-2 or TRBV6-3 and TRBJ1-5, with unresolved D. Per germline, CDR1 MNHEY and CDR2 SVGEGT. The CDR3 contains 12 residues. The V and J ends lost 5 bases and 5 bases respectively, with 7 bases between them.

The CDR3 region has the DNA TGTGCCATACAGGGTATCTCTGGGGCCAACGTCCTGACTTTC. Protein product: CAIQGISGANVLTF. This rearrangement joins TRBV10-3 to TRBJ2-6; a weak D match, TRBD1 (6 bases). The V end lost 9 bases, the J end lost 0 bases, and 9 bases lay between the germline ends. The CDR3 extends over 14 amino acids. Germline V lookup: CDR1 ENHRY, CDR2 SYGVKD.

This clonotype was seen at least ten times. This chain joins TRBV6-1 and TRBJ2-5; 7 nucleotides align to TRBD2. With 5 bases clipped from V and 5 bases from J, the junction kept 17 bases outside the gene matches. This CDR3 contains 17 residues. Germline lookup yields CDR1 MNHNS and CDR2 SASEGT. The CDR3 protein is CASSQASFVGGTETQYF. The CDR3 region has the DNA TGTGCCAGCAGTCAGGCCAGTTTCGTGGGGGGGACGGAGACCCAGTACTTC.

This clonotype was counted ten times or more. The J gene is TRBJ2-1, the V gene TRBV6-2 or TRBV6-3, with D maybe TRBD2 (5 bases). Germline V gene data show CDR1 as MNHEY and CDR2 as SVGEGT. V lost 7 bases to trimming and J lost 10 bases, with 17 bases between them. The CDR3 is 13 amino acids. The CDR3 DNA is TGTGCCAGCATAGCGAACCGGGGTGGGGAGCAGTTCTTC. Translating it yields CASIANRGGEQFF.

This clonotype was observed at least ten times. This sequence joins TRBV11-2 and TRBJ2-1; D remains unclear. V dropped 1 base and J dropped 4 bases, with 14 bases sitting between them. The CDR3 consists of 16 residues. Germline V gene sequence: CDR1 SGHAT, CDR2 FQNNGV. CDR3 loop: CASSLGRLVLYNEQFF. CDR3 nucleotides: TGTGCCAGCAGCTTAGGCCGATTGGTCTTATACAATGAGCAGTTCTTC.

This clonotype occurred a few times. This sequence joins TRBV18 and TRBJ2-1; TRBD1 matches at 11 bases. Looked up from germline, CDR1 is KGHSH and CDR2 is LQKENI. The V gene end was trimmed by 4 bases and the J gene end by 2 bases; junction bases not matched to a gene: 7. The length of the CDR3 is 17 residues. CDR3 sequence reads: CASSLPVGQGAYNEQFF. The CDR3 DNA reads TGTGCCAGCTCACTCCCGGTGGGACAGGGGGCCTACAATGAGCAGTTCTTC.

Only a few counts were recorded for this clonotype. The V call is TRBV24-1, the J call TRBJ2-2, with D perhaps being TRBD1 or TRBD2 (5 bases each). The germline CDR1 and CDR2 sequences are KGHDR and SFDVKD. This CDR3 is built from 12 residues. With 7 bases removed from V and 8 bases from J, the gap between germline ends came to 10 bases. CDR3 protein: CATRTAAGELFF. Here the CDR3 DNA reads TGTGCCACCAGGACAGCGGCAGGGGAGCTGTTTTTT.

The table lists this clonotype with a few counts. The chain uses TRBV2 and TRBJ2-2; 11 bases are shared with TRBD1. The germline gives CDR1 SNHLY, CDR2 FYNNEI. CDR3 length: 17 residues. V shed 3 bases and J 4 bases; nucleotides not matched to a gene: 7. The CDR3 here is CASSEDFGTGGTGELFF. CDR3 nucleotide sequence: TGTGCCAGCAGTGAGGACTTTGGGACAGGGGGCACCGGGGAGCTGTTTTTT.

This clonotype was counted only a few times. The V call is TRBV19, the J call TRBJ2-3; 8 positions match TRBD1. This CDR3 has 14 amino acids. V lost 3 bases to trimming and J lost 3 bases; unmatched junction nucleotides: 2. CDR1 and CDR2 from the germline V gene are LNHDA and SQIVND (reference sequence). The chain's CDR3 is CASSIQGATDTQYF. CDR3 nucleotide sequence: TGTGCCAGTAGTATTCAGGGGGCGACAGATACGCAGTATTTT.

This clonotype was observed at least ten times. The rearrangement uses TRBV28 and TRBJ2-3, with D perhaps being TRBD1 or TRBD2 (6 bases each). The CDR3 contains 14 residues. Between the trimmed V and J ends, which lost 2 bases and 3 bases, there was a span of 9 bases. Germline V gives CDR1 MDHEN, CDR2 SYDVKM. Here the CDR3 reads CASSLRGGTDTQYF. The CDR3 DNA follows: TGTGCCAGCAGTTTAAGAGGGGGGACAGATACGCAGTATTTT.

The rearrangement joins TRBV12-3 or TRBV12-4 to TRBJ2-4; 10 positions agree with TRBD2. CDR3 length equals 14 residues. V lost 2 bases and J lost 6; bases outside the gene matches: 1. The CDR3 DNA reads TGTGCCAGCAGTTTACGGACTAGCGGAAACATTCAGTACTTC. Its protein product is CASSLRTSGNIQYF.

The V gene is TRBV5-1, the J gene TRBJ2-1, with TRBD1 matching over 7 bases. The CDR3 extends over 17 amino acids. Germline lookup yields CDR1 SGHRS and CDR2 YFSETQ. V dropped 0 bases and J dropped 1; count of bases not matched to a gene: 7. CDR3 in DNA: TGCGCCAGCAGCTTGGTTGAGGGGGCGAAGTCCTACAATGAGCAGTTCTTC. Translation gives CASSLVEGAKSYNEQFF.

This clonotype showed up just a few times. The chain couples TRBV5-1 to TRBJ2-5, with TRBD1 matching over 7 bases. The CDR3 is 15 amino acids. From germline, CDR1 is SGHRS and CDR2 YFSETQ. V was clipped by 4 bases and J by 0 bases; unmatched bases: 6. The CDR3 bases are TGCGCCAGCAGCCCTTCGGGACAGAACCAAGAGACCCAGTACTTC. This gives the protein CASSPSGQNQETQYF.

This clonotype was detected only a few times. The chain combines TRBV28 with TRBJ1-2, with D hard to call. This CDR3 comprises 14 residues. Germline CDR1 and CDR2: MDHEN and SYDVKM. V was clipped by 6 bases and J by 5 bases, with 16 bases between them. The CDR3 loop is CASSPHEPTYGYTF. As DNA, the CDR3 is TGTGCCAGCAGCCCACACGAACCGACGTATGGCTACACCTTC.

This clonotype has only a few counts. This sequence joins TRBV6-1 and TRBJ2-1, with D maybe TRBD1 (6 bases). V shed 10 bases and J shed 0 bases, with 13 bases lying between them. This CDR3 has 14 amino acids. The germline gives CDR1 MNHNS, CDR2 SASEGT. CDR3 amino acids: CATKTGSSYNEQFF. The CDR3 DNA is TGTGCCACAAAAACAGGGAGCTCCTACAATGAGCAGTTCTTC.

This clonotype appeared a few times. CDR3 in DNA: TGTGCCAGCAGTTTATATTTTAGCTCCTATAATTCACCCCTCCACTTT. Protein sequence: CASSLYFSSYNSPLHF. The chain recombines TRBV27 with TRBJ1-6; no definite D call. CDR3 size: 16 residues. V lost 1 base and J 0 bases, leaving 7 bases between the germline ends. Germline V gene data show CDR1 as MNHEY and CDR2 as SMNVEV (reference sequence).

This clonotype was seen a few times. V gene TRBV29-1 combines with J gene TRBJ2-7; D is perhaps TRBD1 or TRBD2 (5 bases each). V shed 4 bases and J shed 3 bases, with 13 bases lying between them. The CDR3 length is 13 residues. Looked up from germline, CDR1 is SQVTM and CDR2 is ANQGSEA. CDR3 in amino acids: CSVVIPGGYEQYF. CDR3 coding DNA: TGCAGCGTTGTAATACCTGGGGGCTACGAGCAGTACTTC.

This chain connects TRBV5-1 to TRBJ2-1; D gene uncertain. V dropped 4 bases and J dropped 5 bases, with 19 bases sitting between them. Germline values: CDR1 SGHRS, CDR2 YFSETQ. The CDR3 sequence is 16 residues long. CDR3: CASSPKPQNPHNEQFF. In DNA form, the CDR3 reads TGCGCCAGCAGCCCTAAACCCCAAAACCCCCACAATGAGCAGTTCTTC.

This rearrangement joins TRBV28 to TRBJ1-2, with a weak D call TRBD1 (6 bases). This CDR3 is 13 amino acids long. CDR1 MDHEN and CDR2 SYDVKM come from the germline V gene. Trimming left V 9 bases short and J 2 bases short, with 13 bases between. The chain's CDR3 is CASRPGHNYGYTF. CDR3 nucleotides: TGTGCCAGTCGCCCGGGACACAACTATGGCTACACCTTC.

This sequence joins TRBV7-9 and TRBJ2-1; unclear D gene. Germline V gene data show CDR1 as SEHNR and CDR2 as FQNEAQ (reference sequence). V was cut by 5 bases and J by 5 bases, with 13 bases left in between. The CDR3 is made up of 14 amino acids. CDR3 region: CASSPEHGNNEQFF. CDR3 bases: TGTGCCAGCAGCCCCGAGCACGGAAACAATGAGCAGTTCTTC.

J is TRBJ2-3 and V is TRBV6-5; 11 positions match TRBD2. Germline CDR1 is MNHEY and CDR2 is SVGAGI. J lost 3 bases, V lost 2 bases, and 7 bases had no gene match. CDR3 length equals 17 residues. The CDR3 nucleotides read TGTGCCAGCAGTTACGCCCTACTAGCGGGGGAAACAGATACGCAGTATTTT. Protein product: CASSYALLAGETDTQYF.

V and J are TRBV19 and TRBJ1-1; D is perhaps TRBD1 (5 bases). The CDR3 extends over 13 amino acids. Per germline, CDR1 LNHDA and CDR2 SQIVND (reference sequence). V was cut by 3 bases and J by 6 bases, with 11 bases left in between. CDR3 sequence (DNA): TGTGCCAGTAGTATGAGGTGGGGGGCTGAAGCTTTCTTT. Translated, it gives CASSMRWGAEAFF.

In this sample, this clonotype turned up a few times. The chain joins TRBV9 to TRBJ2-1; TRBD1 matches 7 bases. The CDR3 spans 16 residues. J was trimmed by 7 bases and V by 0 bases; bases with no gene match: 10. Germline assignment: CDR1 SGDLS and CDR2 YYNGEE. CDR3 in DNA: TGTGCCAGCAGCGTAGAAGTTAGGGGGCTGGGTAATGAGCAGTTCTTC. This sequence encodes CASSVEVRGLGNEQFF.